These 23 T cell receptor beta chains were all obtained from the same sample, sequenced in a study of T cell repertoires in cytomegalovirus infection. Via MiXCR, TCRdb re-called the reads, giving one row per CDR3 protein. The sample carries fewer than 250,000 distinct CDR3 sequences, 9% to 15% recorded once. Material: PBMCs. Source of these receptors: a human donor in good health (CMV status not recorded). Some clones in this sample may be carry-over from other donors' samples.

The chain links TRBV6-1 to TRBJ2-5, with D unclear. CDR1 is MNHNS, CDR2 SASEGT, per germline. V lost 6 bases and J lost 6, with 5 bases in between. The CDR3 has 10 amino acids. The CDR3 nucleotides read TGTGCCAGCAGACAGAAGACCCAGTACTTC. Its protein is CASRQKTQYF.

In this sample, this clonotype turned up many times. The genes are TRBV7-2 and TRBJ2-5; 7 nucleotides agree with TRBD2. The junction had 5 bases not matched to a gene; V was cut back by 5 bases and J by 5 bases. Looked up from germline, CDR1 is SGHTA and CDR2 is FQGNSA. This CDR3 spans 13 amino acids. Here the CDR3 DNA reads TGTGCCAGCAGCGTAGAGGGAGGGGAGACCCAGTACTTC. Amino acid sequence: CASSVEGGETQYF. The whole variable domain, remainder taken from reference TRBV7-2 and TRBJ2-5, is GAGVSQSPSNKVTEKGKDVELRCDPISGHTALYWYRQSLGQGLEFLIYFQGNSAPDKSGLPSDRFSAERTGGSVSTLTIQRTQQEDSAVYLCASSVEGGETQYFGPGTRLLVL.

This clonotype was seen a few times. The chain joins TRBV29-1 to TRBJ1-2; 8 positions match TRBD1. Trimming took 6 bases from V and 8 from J; bases not matched to a gene: 5. The CDR3 is 11 residues long. Germline V gene data show CDR1 as SQVTM and CDR2 as ANQGSEA. CDR3 DNA sequence: TGCAGCGTGGCAGGGGGCGACGGCTACACCTTC. Encoded protein: CSVAGGDGYTF.

The chain joins TRBV2 to TRBJ2-7, with 8 nucleotides matching TRBD2. The CDR3 covers 15 residues. Germline V gene lookup returns CDR1 SNHLY and CDR2 FYNNEI. The J segment lost 5 bases and the V segment lost 7 bases, leaving 13 bases of the junction unmatched. The CDR3 bases are TGTGCCAGCACAAGGTCGGCGGGGGGAGAGGACGAGCAGTACTTC. It specifies CASTRSAGGEDEQYF.

The chain carries TRBV14 and TRBJ1-2, with 10 bases matching TRBD1. V gave up 4 bases and J gave up 12 bases; unmatched junction bases: 5. The CDR3 totals 12 residues. Germline-derived CDR1 and CDR2 are SGHDN and FVKESK. CDR3 sequence reads: CASSPQGQGNTF. Here the CDR3 DNA reads TGTGCCAGCAGCCCCCAGGGACAGGGGAACACCTTC.

In this sample, this clonotype turned up many times. The chain uses TRBV6-2 or TRBV6-3 and TRBJ1-2; D is undetermined. V lost 5 bases, J lost 3 bases, and 16 bases lay in between. This CDR3 spans 15 amino acids. Germline values: CDR1 MNHEY, CDR2 SVGEGT. CDR3 DNA: TGTGCCAGCAGTCCGCTGGGCGAAGCTTACTATGGCTACACCTTC. Amino acids: CASSPLGEAYYGYTF.

This clonotype appeared a few times. The chain has TRBV25-1 and TRBJ1-2; 8 nucleotides match TRBD1. V gave up 1 base and J gave up 6 bases; unmatched junction bases: 7. This CDR3 comprises 15 residues. Germline V gene sequence: CDR1 MGHDK, CDR2 SYGVNS. The CDR3 DNA reads TGTGCCAGCAGTGAATCGGTGACAGGGGTTCATGGCTACACCTTC. Protein: CASSESVTGVHGYTF.

This clonotype was observed many times. The rearrangement joins TRBV7-2 to TRBJ1-2, with D uncertain. V lost 1 base, J lost 4 bases, and 7 bases lay in between. This CDR3 has 13 residues. Germline CDR1 SGHTA, CDR2 FQGNSA. The CDR3 DNA follows: TGTGCCAGCAGCTTAGGAGTGGGCTATGGCTACACCTTC. Translated: CASSLGVGYGYTF.

The sample holds many counts of this clonotype. This sequence joins TRBV7-2 and TRBJ2-2; D unresolved. This CDR3 is built from 13 residues. V shed 5 bases and J shed 5 bases, with 9 bases lying between them. The V gene's germline CDR1 is SGHTA and CDR2 FQGNSA. In nucleotides, the CDR3 is TGTGCCAGCAGCCCCCGATCTACCGGGGAGCTGTTTTTT. Translation gives CASSPRSTGELFF. The full variable domain, in which reference TRBV7-2 and TRBJ2-2 provide the parts outside the CDR3, is GAGVSQSPSNKVTEKGKDVELRCDPISGHTALYWYRQSLGQGLEFLIYFQGNSAPDKSGLPSDRFSAERTGGSVSTLTIQRTQQEDSAVYLCASSPRSTGELFFGEGSRLTVL.

J is TRBJ2-7 and V is TRBV5-6, with D perhaps matching TRBD1 (6 bases). Germline-derived CDR1 and CDR2 are SGHDT and YYEEEE. This CDR3 spans 15 amino acids. The V and J ends lost 2 bases and 1 base respectively, with 13 bases between them. The CDR3 loop reads CASSFRQAYSYEQYF. The CDR3, as DNA: TGTGCCAGCAGCTTCAGACAGGCCTATTCCTACGAGCAGTACTTC.

The chain carries TRBV28 and TRBJ1-1, with TRBD1 identical over 7 bases. Per the germline V gene, CDR1 is MDHEN and CDR2 is SYDVKM. The CDR3 runs 13 residues. The ends lost 4 bases at V and 10 bases at J; junction bases unmatched: 9. This CDR3 is CASSSGTVTGAFF. The DNA for the CDR3 is TGTGCCAGCAGTTCCGGGACAGTGACCGGAGCTTTCTTT.

This clonotype was recorded many times. The rearrangement uses TRBV20-1 and TRBJ2-3; 8 bases line up with TRBD1. The V gene's germline CDR1 is DFQATT and CDR2 SNEGSKA (reference sequence). V shed 4 bases and J 0 bases; nucleotides not matched to a gene: 3. The CDR3 spans 14 residues. For the CDR3, the DNA is TGCAGTGCTAATGGACAGGGCAGCACAGATACGCAGTATTTT. This encodes CSANGQGSTDTQYF.

This clonotype has a count of ten or more. The gene calls are TRBV12-3 or TRBV12-4 and TRBJ2-1, with 13 bases matching TRBD2. The V and J ends lost 5 bases and 15 bases, in that order; junction bases with no gene match: 10. The CDR3 has 14 residues. The CDR3 is CASSLGTSGATGFF. The CDR3 DNA is TGTGCCAGCAGTCTCGGGACTAGCGGGGCAACAGGGTTCTTC.

This clonotype was counted a single time. The chain uses TRBV19 and TRBJ2-4; 7 bases agree with TRBD1. The CDR3 has 16 amino acids. V dropped 5 bases and J dropped 1; count of bases not matched to a gene: 8. In germline, CDR1 is LNHDA, CDR2 SQIVND (reference sequence). The CDR3 DNA reads TGTGCCAGTAGTCCGAACAGGGGATCGGCCAAAAACATTCAGTACTTC. The encoded protein is CASSPNRGSAKNIQYF.

This clonotype occurred many times. The rearrangement joins TRBV7-2 to TRBJ2-5; 7 nucleotides match TRBD1. This CDR3 region has 14 residues. After removal of 7 bases from V and 3 bases from J, the junction contained 8 bases not matched to a gene. Germline CDR1 SGHTA, CDR2 FQGNSA. The CDR3, as DNA: TGTGCCAGCACCAGGGGGTCAGCGGAAGAGACCCAGTACTTC. This sequence encodes CASTRGSAEETQYF.

This clonotype was seen ten or more times. V and J are TRBV7-3 and TRBJ2-2; 12 bases line up with TRBD2. The germline V gene has CDR1 SGHTA and CDR2 FQGTGA. The CDR3 length is 18 residues. Trimming took 5 bases from V and 3 from J; bases not matched to a gene: 10. As DNA, the CDR3 is TGTGCCAGCAGCCCTGGACTAGCGGGATCAATGGACACCGGGGAGCTGTTTTTT. Its translation is CASSPGLAGSMDTGELFF. Complete variable domain (other parts from reference TRBV7-3 and TRBJ2-2): GAGVSQTPSNKVTEKGKYVELRCDPISGHTALYWYRQSLGQGPEFLIYFQGTGAADDSGLPNDRFFAVRPEGSVSTLKIQRTERGDSAVYLCASSPGLAGSMDTGELFFGEGSRLTVL.

This clonotype was recorded many times. V is TRBV5-4 and J is TRBJ2-7; D remains ambiguous. Trimming cost V 4 bases and J 0 bases, with 14 bases left between them. The CDR3 length is 15 residues. Germline CDR1 and CDR2: SGHNT and YYREEE (reference sequence). The CDR3 bases are TGTGCCAGCAGCAATGAGGCAGCGAGCTCCTACGAGCAGTACTTC. Protein sequence: CASSNEAASSYEQYF.

This chain links TRBV6-2 or TRBV6-3 with TRBJ2-3; possibly TRBD2 for D (6 bases). V was cut by 6 bases and J by 4 bases, with 11 bases left in between. There are 13 residues in the CDR3. Germline values: CDR1 MNHEY, CDR2 SVGEGT. The CDR3 DNA reads TGTGCCAGCAGCCGGGGACTTCCAGATACGCAGTATTTT. Protein sequence: CASSRGLPDTQYF.

V gene TRBV20-1 combines with J gene TRBJ2-5; 11 bases are shared with TRBD2. The germline V gene encodes CDR1 DFQATT and CDR2 SNEGSKA (reference sequence). This CDR3 is built from 14 residues. V trimming: 6 bases; J trimming: 4 bases; junction bases outside the gene matches: 7. As DNA, the CDR3 is TGCAGTGCGAGACTAGCGGGGCAGGGAGAGACCCAGTACTTC. This encodes CSARLAGQGETQYF.

The table lists this clonotype with many counts. The chain combines TRBV7-6 with TRBJ1-3; D is possibly TRBD1 (6 bases). CDR1 and CDR2 from the germline V gene are SGHVS and FNYEAQ. The CDR3 is 12 amino acids. The V end was cut by 4 bases, the J end by 7 bases, with 8 bases between. The CDR3 reads CASSSQGNTIYF. CDR3 DNA sequence: TGTGCCAGCAGCTCTCAGGGGAACACCATATATTTT.

Only a few counts were recorded for this clonotype. The chain is built from TRBV29-1 and TRBJ2-2, with TRBD1 identical over 8 bases. Unmatched junction bases numbered 8, after V lost 6 bases and J lost 5 bases. The CDR3 extends over 14 amino acids. The germline V gene has CDR1 SQVTM and CDR2 ANQGSEA. The DNA for the CDR3 is TGCAGCGTACCACAGGGGGATGTGACCGGGGAGCTGTTTTTT. Protein: CSVPQGDVTGELFF.

This clonotype was recorded at least ten times. The V call is TRBV5-5, the J call TRBJ1-2; 9 positions match TRBD1. V lost 6 bases and J lost 7; bases outside the gene matches: 16. There are 16 residues in the CDR3. CDR1 is SGHKS and CDR2 is YYEKEE in the germline V gene (reference sequence). The CDR3 DNA is TGTGCCAGCATAAAAACCGGGACAGGGAGATTGGGTGGCTACACCTTC. Its protein is CASIKTGTGRLGGYTF.

The chain carries TRBV19 and TRBJ2-5; 9 bases are a match to TRBD2. With V trimmed by 4 bases and J by 7 bases, 4 bases remained unmatched. The CDR3 has 13 residues. Per germline, CDR1 LNHDA and CDR2 SQIVND (reference sequence). In DNA, the CDR3 is TGTGCCAGTAGTACTGGCGGGGGGGCGACCCAGTACTTC. The encoded protein is CASSTGGGATQYF. The full variable domain, rest sourced from reference TRBV19 and TRBJ2-5, is DGGITQSPKYLFRKEGQNVTLSCEQNLNHDAMYWYRQDPGQGLRLIYYSQIVNDFQKGDIAEGYSVSREKKESFPLTVTSAQKNPTAFYLCASSTGGGATQYFGPGTRLLVL.